A single sample gave rise to the 9 T cell receptor beta chains below, sequenced in a study of response to subunit inactivated influenza vaccine. Each CDR3 protein gets one entry after TCRdb re-called the RT-PCR reads with MiXCR. The data show about 160,000 distinct CDR3 sequences, with about a tenth seen just once and over 10% held by the top ten. Sequenced material: non-naive T cells sorted from PBMCs, taken more than 35 days after vaccination. The receptor source for this set is a man aged 50 to 59 who received an inactivated influenza vaccine.

This clonotype was found a few times. The chain has TRBV30 and TRBJ1-1; a possible D gene is TRBD1 (5 bases). The CDR3 covers 12 residues. Deletions cut 4 bases from V and 3 bases from J, with 9 bases between. Germline V gene sequence: CDR1 GTSNPN, CDR2 SVGIG (reference sequence). CDR3 sequence reads: CAWKAGHTEAFF. DNA for the CDR3: TGTGCCTGGAAGGCAGGGCACACTGAAGCTTTCTTT. The whole variable domain, filled in from reference TRBV30 and TRBJ1-1, reads SQTIHQWPATLVQPVGSPLSLECTVEGTSNPNLYWYRQAAGRGLQLLFYSVGIGQISSEVPQNLSASRPQDRQFILSSKKLLLSDSGFYLCAWKAGHTEAFFGQGTRLTVV.

The chain carries TRBV28 and TRBJ1-3; D gene ambiguous. The CDR3 loop spans 16 amino acids. Germline V gives CDR1 MDHEN, CDR2 SYDVKM. Trimming took off 4 bases at V and 4 bases at J, with 17 bases between the two ends. CDR3 residues: CASSSTRREWGNTIYF. The CDR3 DNA follows: TGTGCCAGCAGTTCCACCCGCCGAGAATGGGGAAACACCATATATTTT.

This clonotype showed up just a few times. The chain uses TRBV6-2 or TRBV6-3 and TRBJ2-5, with unresolved D. The germline V gene has CDR1 MNHEY and CDR2 SVGEGT. V lost 6 bases to trimming and J lost 4 bases, with 15 bases between them. The CDR3 contains 14 residues. This CDR3 reads CASSLVRRRETQYF. In nucleotides, the CDR3 is TGTGCCAGCAGCCTCGTTAGGCGGAGAGAGACCCAGTACTTC.

This chain joins TRBV7-6 and TRBJ2-1; D is tentatively TRBD1 or TRBD2 (5 bases each). V lost 6 bases and J 6 bases, leaving 12 bases between the germline ends. Germline loops: CDR1 SGHVS, CDR2 FNYEAQ. The CDR3 is 13 residues long. CDR3 DNA: TGTGCCAGCAGGCACCGGGACGGCAATGAGCAGTTCTTC. This encodes CASRHRDGNEQFF.

This clonotype was seen more than once but under ten times. V usage is TRBV5-6 and J usage is TRBJ2-2; D is undetermined. Germline V gene data show CDR1 as SGHDT and CDR2 as YYEEEE. The CDR3 consists of 14 residues. Trimming left V 2 bases short and J 0 bases short, with 5 bases between. CDR3 sequence (DNA): TGTGCCAGCAGCTTAAACCCGAACACCGGGGAGCTGTTTTTT. Protein product: CASSLNPNTGELFF. The variable domain in full, with the rest retrieved from reference TRBV5-6 and TRBJ2-2, is DAGVTQSPTHLIKTRGQQVTLRCSPKSGHDTVSWYQQALGQGPQFIFQYYEEEERQRGNFPDRFSGHQFPNYSSELNVNALLLGDSALYLCASSLNPNTGELFFGEGSRLTVL.

The sample holds many counts of this clonotype. This chain joins TRBV20-1 and TRBJ2-1; D call uncertain. Germline V gene sequence: CDR1 DFQATT, CDR2 SNEGSKA (reference sequence). This CDR3 comprises 15 residues. V lost 4 bases to trimming and J lost 5 bases, with 18 bases between them. CDR3 protein: CSAKLGAGLDNEQFF. CDR3 sequence (DNA): TGCAGTGCTAAGTTGGGTGCTGGCCTTGACAATGAGCAGTTCTTC.

This clonotype was found many times. The gene calls are TRBV12-3 or TRBV12-4 and TRBJ2-1, with D perhaps matching TRBD1 (5 bases). The CDR3 is made up of 13 amino acids. Trimming left V 5 bases short and J 10 bases short, with 15 bases between. Written as DNA, the CDR3 is TGTGCCAGCAGTCCCTGGGATGGGGCAGAGCAGTTCTTC. It encodes CASSPWDGAEQFF.

This clonotype came up a few times. The V call is TRBV5-1, the J call TRBJ2-7; TRBD2 might be the D (6 bases). Per the germline V gene, CDR1 is SGHRS and CDR2 is YFSETQ. Trimming stripped 1 base from V and 0 bases from J, with 20 bases between. The CDR3 spans 18 residues. The DNA for the CDR3 is TGCGCCAGCAGCTTGCAAGCCAGTAGCGGAATCTTCTCCTACGAGCAGTACTTC. This translates into CASSLQASSGIFSYEQYF.

CDR3 sequence (DNA): TGTGCCAGCAGCCAAGAGCCGGGGGGTAATTCACCCCTCCACTTT. This encodes CASSQEPGGNSPLHF. The gene calls are TRBV3-1 and TRBJ1-6, with D possibly being TRBD1 (5 bases). The ends were cut back, 0 bases at V and 6 bases at J, with 9 bases in the middle. Germline V gene lookup returns CDR1 LGHDT and CDR2 YNNKEL (reference sequence). The CDR3 loop spans 15 amino acids.